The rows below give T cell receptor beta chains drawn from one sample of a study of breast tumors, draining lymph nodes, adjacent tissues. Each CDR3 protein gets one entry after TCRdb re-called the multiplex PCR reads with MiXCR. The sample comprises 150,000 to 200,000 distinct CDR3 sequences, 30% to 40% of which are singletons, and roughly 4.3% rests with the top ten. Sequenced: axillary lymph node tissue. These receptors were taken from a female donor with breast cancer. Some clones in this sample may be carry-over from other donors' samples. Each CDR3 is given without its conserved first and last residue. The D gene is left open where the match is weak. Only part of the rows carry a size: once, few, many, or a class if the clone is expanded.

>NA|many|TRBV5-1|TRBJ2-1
ASTLPNDNEQF
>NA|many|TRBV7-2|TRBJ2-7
ASSLALVSYEQY
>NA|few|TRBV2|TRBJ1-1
ASSTGDRVEAF
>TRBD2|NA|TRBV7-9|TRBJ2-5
ASSLGRGELYQEPQY
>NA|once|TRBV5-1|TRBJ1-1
ASSLGQAYTEAF
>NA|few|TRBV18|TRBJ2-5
ASSPPGTPRVETQY
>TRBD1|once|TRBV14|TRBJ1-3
ASSTTGGNTIY
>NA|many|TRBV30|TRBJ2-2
AWSVGAGVVGELF
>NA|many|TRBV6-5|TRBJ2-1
ASTNGDAAYNEQF
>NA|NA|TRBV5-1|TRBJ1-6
ASSLGSWGTYNSPLH
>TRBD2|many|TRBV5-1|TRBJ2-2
ASRLAVNTGELF
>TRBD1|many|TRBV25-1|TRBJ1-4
ASRPGQNNEKLF
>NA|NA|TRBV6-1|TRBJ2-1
ASSHGAEQF
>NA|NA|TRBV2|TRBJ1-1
ASKRPGDAEAF
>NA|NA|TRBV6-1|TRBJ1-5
ASSEATANQPQH
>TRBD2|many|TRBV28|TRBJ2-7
ASSPIGTSGIYEQY
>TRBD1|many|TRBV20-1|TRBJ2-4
SARRGGTNIQY
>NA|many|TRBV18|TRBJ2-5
ASSPALGVQETQY
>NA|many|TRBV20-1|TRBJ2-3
SAQRRQGTDTQY
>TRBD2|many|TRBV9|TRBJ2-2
ASSVAPKGGPNTGELF
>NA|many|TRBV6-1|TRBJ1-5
ASSEGRYQPQH
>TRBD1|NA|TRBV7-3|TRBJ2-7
ARKGQSYEQY
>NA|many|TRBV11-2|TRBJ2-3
ASSLGQNHPTDTQY
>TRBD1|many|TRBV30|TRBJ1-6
AWNDRGDSPLH
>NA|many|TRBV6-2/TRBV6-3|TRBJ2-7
ASSYHGSSYEQY
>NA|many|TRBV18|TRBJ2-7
ASSSRDPPGEQY
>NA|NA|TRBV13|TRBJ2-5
ASSLVSGTKETQY
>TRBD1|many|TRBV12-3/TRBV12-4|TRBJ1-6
ASRLTGENSPLH
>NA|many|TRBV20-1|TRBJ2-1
SAGLNSKDEQF
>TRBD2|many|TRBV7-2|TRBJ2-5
ASSLLREVETQY
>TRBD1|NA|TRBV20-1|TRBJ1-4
SAPPRQGATTNEKLL
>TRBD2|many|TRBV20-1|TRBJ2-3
SAPMGGSGTDTQY
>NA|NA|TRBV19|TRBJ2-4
ASSNGVYIKNIQY
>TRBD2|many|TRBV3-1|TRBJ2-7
ASSPAGGRAYEQY
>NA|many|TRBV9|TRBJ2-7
ASSVSQRSRVDEQY
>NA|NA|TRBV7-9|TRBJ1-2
ASSTTRPGGPYGYT
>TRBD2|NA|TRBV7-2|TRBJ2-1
APGVREEVDEQF
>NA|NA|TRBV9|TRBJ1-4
ASTQKTGDEKLF
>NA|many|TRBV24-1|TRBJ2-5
ATSDHRAQETQY
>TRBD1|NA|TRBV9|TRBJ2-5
ASSVGGQGWETQY
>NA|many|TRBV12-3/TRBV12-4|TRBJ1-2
ASTARTARAYYGYT
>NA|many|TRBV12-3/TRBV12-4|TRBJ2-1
ASSLGQVGNEQF
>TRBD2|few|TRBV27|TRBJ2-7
ASSPGLSGGSYEQY
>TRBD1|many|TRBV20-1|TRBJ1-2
SARGQGGYGYT
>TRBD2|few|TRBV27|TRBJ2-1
ASSLLVREGSHEQF